This TCR beta chain was identified during a study of shared clonotypes between healthy human individuals. On the study more broadly: Researchers assigned three CD4 naive, three CD4 memory, two CD8 naive and one CD8 memory plate to each donor.

The donor cohort consisted entirely of Caucasian adults residing in Nashville, Tennessee. Looked up from germline, CDR1 is WNHNN and CDR2 is SYGVQD (reference sequence). Between the trimmed V and J ends, which lost 6 bases and 0 bases, there was a span of 9 bases. The CDR3 totals 13 residues. Over several immunoSEQ plates, each subset's genomic DNA was distributed in even portions. The data were produced by immunoSEQ multiplex PCR, yet TCRdb's version contains in-frame clones alone and is incomplete. The data show millions of clones, just over 90% seen once. This TCR was recovered from a man aged 18 to 30 in good health. The V gene is TRBV10-1, the J gene TRBJ2-7; weak D call: TRBD2 (5 bases). Specimen: naive CD4+ T cells sorted from blood. The subset here: CD45RA+ positively selected. The chain's CDR3 is CASRARDSYEQYF. CDR3 nucleotide sequence: TGCGCCAGCAGGGCCCGGGACTCCTACGAGCAGTACTTC.